The 9 T cell receptor beta chains reported below all come from one sample, sequenced in a study of T cells after yellow fever vaccination. Each CDR3 protein is one row after TCRdb ran MiXCR on the 5' RACE reads. Found here are about 510,000 distinct CDR3 sequences, around a fifth of them singletons; the top ten hold about a sixth. Specimen: PBMCs, collected roughly 23 days after the first yellow fever vaccination. These receptors were taken from a man between 18 and 35 years old who received the YFV17D yellow fever vaccine.

The table lists this clonotype with a few counts. The V gene is TRBV4-1, the J gene TRBJ2-3, with TRBD2 matching over 15 bases. The CDR3 is 19 residues long. With 4 bases clipped from V and 1 base from J, the junction kept 9 bases outside the gene matches. Germline CDR1 and CDR2: MGHRA and YSYEKL. The CDR3 reads CASSPGLAGGHSGTDTQYF. CDR3 coding DNA: TGCGCCAGCAGCCCGGGACTAGCGGGGGGTCATTCGGGCACAGATACGCAGTATTTT.

The rearrangement links TRBV5-1 to TRBJ2-2; 11 bases map to TRBD2. The V gene's germline CDR1 is SGHRS and CDR2 YFSETQ. CDR3 length equals 15 residues. The V segment lost 7 bases and the J segment 3 bases; nucleotides outside the gene matches: 5. Here the CDR3 reads CASPPSGGHTGELFF. CDR3 nucleotides: TGCGCCAGCCCCCCTAGCGGGGGGCACACCGGGGAGCTGTTTTTT.

The DNA for the CDR3 is TGCAGTGCTAGGAGCGGGGCGAGCACCGGGGAGCTGTTTTTT. It is translated as CSARSGASTGELFF. This chain uses TRBV20-1 with TRBJ2-2; TRBD2 aligns across 7 bases. Germline assignment: CDR1 DFQATT and CDR2 SNEGSKA (reference sequence). After removal of 3 bases from V and 4 bases from J, the junction contained 5 bases not matched to a gene. There are 14 residues in the CDR3.

The V and J genes are TRBV7-9 and TRBJ2-7; D is possibly TRBD1 or TRBD2 (5 bases each). The germline V and J ends were trimmed by 2 bases and 0 bases, with 17 bases remaining between them. Germline loops: CDR1 SEHNR, CDR2 FQNEAQ (reference sequence). The CDR3 loop spans 17 amino acids. This chain's CDR3 is CASSLSRLWGNSYEQYF. The CDR3 DNA reads as TGTGCCAGCAGCTTATCTCGACTTTGGGGGAACTCCTACGAGCAGTACTTC.

CDR3 coding DNA: TGTGCCAGCTCCAATTCAGGGGGCTACAGGGCAGATACGCAGTATTTT. Its protein product is CASSNSGGYRADTQYF. J is TRBJ2-3 and V is TRBV5-4, with 8 bases identical to TRBD1. The CDR3 contains 16 residues. J was trimmed by 4 bases and V by 7 bases; bases with no gene match: 14. The germline V gene encodes CDR1 SGHNT and CDR2 YYREEE (reference sequence).

The chain combines TRBV7-2 with TRBJ2-2; TRBD2 matches 11 bases. Trimming took 2 bases from V and 5 from J; bases not matched to a gene: 7. Germline CDR1 SGHTA, CDR2 FQGNSA. This CDR3 is 17 amino acids long. The CDR3 DNA is TGTGCCAGCAGCTTATTCCCCCGGACTAGCGGGACCGGGGAGCTGTTTTTT. Translation: CASSLFPRTSGTGELFF.

This clonotype was recorded a few times. The rearrangement uses TRBV15 and TRBJ2-1, with TRBD2 identical over 8 bases. Germline loops: CDR1 LNHNV, CDR2 YYDKDF (reference sequence). This CDR3 spans 15 amino acids. J was trimmed by 4 bases and V by 5 bases; bases with no gene match: 7. This chain's CDR3 is CATSPLSGGYNEQFF. For the CDR3, the DNA is TGTGCCACCAGCCCCCTGAGCGGGGGATACAATGAGCAGTTCTTC.

The sample holds a few counts of this clonotype. The rearrangement uses TRBV7-8 and TRBJ2-1, with 8 bases that match TRBD1. V lost 5 bases to trimming and J lost 7 bases; unmatched junction nucleotides: 10. CDR1 is SGHVS, CDR2 FQNEAQ, per germline. The CDR3 totals 15 residues. The CDR3 reads CASSLQGGPTNEQFF. The CDR3 DNA is TGTGCCAGCAGCCTACAGGGGGGCCCGACGAATGAGCAGTTCTTC.

The CDR3 bases are TGTGCCAGCAGCTTACAGGGCTCGGGCACTGAAGCTTTCTTT. Its protein is CASSLQGSGTEAFF. The chain links TRBV7-3 to TRBJ1-1, with a tentative D call TRBD1 (5 bases). There are 14 residues in the CDR3. The V end lost 2 bases, the J end lost 4 bases, and 11 bases lay between the germline ends. CDR1 and CDR2 from the germline V gene are SGHTA and FQGTGA.